Listed below are T cell receptor beta chains from one sample, sequenced in a study of regulatory T cells in long-lasting Graves disease. TCRdb redid the calling of the multiplex PCR reads with MiXCR, one entry per CDR3 protein. The table includes roughly 500,000 distinct CDR3 sequences, 11% to 15% detected once. These data are also associated with another study on T cells in Graves' hyperthyroidism and ophthalmopathy.

Sequenced material: peripheral blood mononuclear cells (PBMCs), taken at new diagnosis, from a patient treated with antithyroid drugs. Receptors were obtained from a woman aged 45-65 years with Graves disease. CDR3s include the opening cysteine and the closing phenylalanine or tryptophan. D genes are given only for firm matches. Rows may omit the clone size; those that give it use once, few, many or a size class.

- | TRBJ1-6 | TRBV9 | once | 15 | TGTGCCAGCAGCGGCACCGACAGGCCAAATTCACCCCTCCACTTT | CASSGTDRPNSPLHF
- | TRBJ1-5 | TRBV18 | many | 14 | TGTGCCAGCAGTCCCGGAGGGGGGAATCAGCCCCAGCATTTT | CASSPGGGNQPQHF
TRBD2 | TRBJ2-7 | TRBV4-1 | few | 15 | TGCGCCAGCAGCCAAGATATGGCGGGGGCCTACGAGCAGTACTTC | CASSQDMAGAYEQYF
- | TRBJ1-2 | TRBV27 | few | 21 | TGTGCCAGCAGTTCTTTTCTTCGCAGATCGCGAGGGAGCAACAAACACTATGGCTACACCTTC | CASSSFLRRSRGSNKHYGYTF
- | TRBJ2-4 | TRBV30 | few | 12 | TGTGCCTGGAACGGGGCGGAGAACATTCAGTACTTC | CAWNGAENIQYF
TRBD1 | TRBJ2-5 | TRBV3-1 | few | 16 | TGTGCCAGCAGCCAGCAACAGGGGGCGATGAGTGAGACCCAGTACTTC | CASSQQQGAMSETQYF
TRBD1 | TRBJ2-7 | TRBV30 | - | 15 | TGTGCCTGGAGTGGTGTAGGACAGGGAACCTACGAGCAGTACTTC | CAWSGVGQGTYEQYF
- | TRBJ2-3 | TRBV4-1 | few | 12 | TGCGCCAGCAGTCAGATAGCGGATACGCAGTATTTT | CASSQIADTQYF
TRBD2 | TRBJ2-7 | TRBV2 | many | 15 | TGTGCCAGCAACCGTTTACTAAGCGGGAGCCACGAGCAGTACTTC | CASNRLLSGSHEQYF
- | TRBJ2-1 | TRBV29-1 | many | 13 | TGCAGCGCGGAGCAGAGCTCCTACAATGAGCAGTTCTTC | CSAEQSSYNEQFF